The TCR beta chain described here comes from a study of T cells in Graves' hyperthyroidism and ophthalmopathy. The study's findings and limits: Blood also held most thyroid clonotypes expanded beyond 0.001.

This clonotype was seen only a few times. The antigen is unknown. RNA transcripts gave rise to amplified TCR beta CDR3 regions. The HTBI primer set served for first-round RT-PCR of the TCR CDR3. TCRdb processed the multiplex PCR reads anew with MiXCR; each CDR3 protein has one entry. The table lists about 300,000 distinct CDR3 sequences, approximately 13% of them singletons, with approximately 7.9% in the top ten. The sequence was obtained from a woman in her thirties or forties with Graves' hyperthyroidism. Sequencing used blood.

The chain's CDR3 is CASSLARHEQYF. As DNA, the CDR3 is TGTGCCAGCAGCTTAGCCCGTCACGAGCAGTACTTC. V usage is TRBV7-2 and J usage is TRBJ2-7; D call uncertain. The CDR3 has 12 amino acids. The V and J ends lost 0 bases and 5 bases respectively, with 5 bases between them. Germline CDR1 and CDR2: SGHTA and FQGNSA.